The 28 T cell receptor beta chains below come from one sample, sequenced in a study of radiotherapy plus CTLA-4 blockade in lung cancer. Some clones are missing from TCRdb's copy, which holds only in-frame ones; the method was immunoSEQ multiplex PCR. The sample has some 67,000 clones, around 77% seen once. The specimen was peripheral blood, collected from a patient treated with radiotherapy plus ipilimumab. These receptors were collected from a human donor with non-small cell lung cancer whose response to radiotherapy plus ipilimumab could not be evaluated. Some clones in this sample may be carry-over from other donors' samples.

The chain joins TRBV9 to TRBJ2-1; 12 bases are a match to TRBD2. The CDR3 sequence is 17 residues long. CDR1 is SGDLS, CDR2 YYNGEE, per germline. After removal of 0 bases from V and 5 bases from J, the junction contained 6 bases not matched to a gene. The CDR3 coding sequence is TGTGCCAGCAGCGTAGTCCCTCTAGCGGGGGGGCACAATGAGCAGTTCTTC. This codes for CASSVVPLAGGHNEQFF.

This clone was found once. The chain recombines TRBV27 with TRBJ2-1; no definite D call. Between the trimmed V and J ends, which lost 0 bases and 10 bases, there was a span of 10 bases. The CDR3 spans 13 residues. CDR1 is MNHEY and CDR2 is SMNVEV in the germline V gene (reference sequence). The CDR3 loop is CASSLSSGGEQFF. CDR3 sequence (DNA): TGTGCCAGCAGTTTATCGTCGGGTGGAGAGCAGTTCTTC.

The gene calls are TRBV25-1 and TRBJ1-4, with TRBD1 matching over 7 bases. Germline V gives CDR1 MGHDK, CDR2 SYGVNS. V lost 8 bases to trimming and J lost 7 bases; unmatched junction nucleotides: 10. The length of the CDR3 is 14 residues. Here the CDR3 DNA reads TGTGCCAGCCATCGACAGGGAAGAGGTGAAAAACTGTTTTTT. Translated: CASHRQGRGEKLFF.

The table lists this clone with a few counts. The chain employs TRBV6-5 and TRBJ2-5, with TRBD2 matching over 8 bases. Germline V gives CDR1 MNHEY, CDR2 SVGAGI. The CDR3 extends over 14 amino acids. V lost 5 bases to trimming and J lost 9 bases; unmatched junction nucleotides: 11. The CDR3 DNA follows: TGTGCCAGCAGTGAAACGGGGGGGCCGGGGTCCCAGTACTTC. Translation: CASSETGGPGSQYF.

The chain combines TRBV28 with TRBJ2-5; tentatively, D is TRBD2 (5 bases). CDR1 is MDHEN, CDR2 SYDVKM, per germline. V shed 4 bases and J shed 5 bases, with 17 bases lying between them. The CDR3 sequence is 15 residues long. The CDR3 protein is CASSWVAPGVETQYF. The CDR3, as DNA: TGTGCCAGCAGTTGGGTGGCCCCCGGGGTCGAGACCCAGTACTTC.

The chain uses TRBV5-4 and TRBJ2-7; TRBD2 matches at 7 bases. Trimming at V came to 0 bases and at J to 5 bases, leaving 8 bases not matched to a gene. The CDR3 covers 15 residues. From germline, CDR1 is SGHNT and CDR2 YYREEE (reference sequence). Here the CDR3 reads CASSLGKAGTNEQYF. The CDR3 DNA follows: TGTGCCAGCAGCTTGGGAAAGGCGGGGACTAACGAGCAGTACTTC.

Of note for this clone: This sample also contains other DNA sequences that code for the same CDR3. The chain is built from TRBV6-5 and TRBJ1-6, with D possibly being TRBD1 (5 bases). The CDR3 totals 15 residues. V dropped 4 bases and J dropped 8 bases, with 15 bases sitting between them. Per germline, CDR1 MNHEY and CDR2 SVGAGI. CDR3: CASSWVWGGDSPLHF. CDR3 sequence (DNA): TGTGCCAGCAGTTGGGTTTGGGGCGGCGATTCACCCCTCCACTTT.

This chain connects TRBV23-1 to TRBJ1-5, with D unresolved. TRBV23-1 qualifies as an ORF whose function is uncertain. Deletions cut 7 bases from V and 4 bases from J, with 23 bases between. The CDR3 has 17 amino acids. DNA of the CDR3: TGCGCCAGCACCCTAATGGCGGTTTGGTCGTCAAATCAGCCCCAGCATTTT. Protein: CASTLMAVWSSNQPQHF.

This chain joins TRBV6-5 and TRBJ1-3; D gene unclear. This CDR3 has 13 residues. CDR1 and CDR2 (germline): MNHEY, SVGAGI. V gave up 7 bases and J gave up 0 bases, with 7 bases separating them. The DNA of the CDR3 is TGTGCCAGCACCCGGTTCTCTGGAAACACCATATATTTT. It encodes CASTRFSGNTIYF.

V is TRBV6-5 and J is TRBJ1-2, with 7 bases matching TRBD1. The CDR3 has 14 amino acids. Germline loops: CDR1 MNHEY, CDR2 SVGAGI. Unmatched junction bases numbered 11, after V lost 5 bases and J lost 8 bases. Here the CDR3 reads CASSHPTGTGGYTF. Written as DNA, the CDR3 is TGTGCCAGCAGTCACCCGACAGGGACGGGAGGCTACACCTTC.

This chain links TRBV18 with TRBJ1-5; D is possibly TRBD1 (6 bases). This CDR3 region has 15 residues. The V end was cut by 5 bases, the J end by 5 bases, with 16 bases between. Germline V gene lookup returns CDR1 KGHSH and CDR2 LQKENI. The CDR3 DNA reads TGTGCCAGCTCATCGCTGACAGGAAGATATCAGCCCCAGCATTTT. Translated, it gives CASSSLTGRYQPQHF.

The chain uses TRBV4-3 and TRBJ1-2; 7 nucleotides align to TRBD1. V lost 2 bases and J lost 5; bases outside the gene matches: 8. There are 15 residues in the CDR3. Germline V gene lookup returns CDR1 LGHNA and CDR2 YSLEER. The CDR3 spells CASSQNPGTAYGYTF. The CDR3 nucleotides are TGCGCCAGCAGCCAAAACCCCGGGACAGCATATGGCTACACCTTC.

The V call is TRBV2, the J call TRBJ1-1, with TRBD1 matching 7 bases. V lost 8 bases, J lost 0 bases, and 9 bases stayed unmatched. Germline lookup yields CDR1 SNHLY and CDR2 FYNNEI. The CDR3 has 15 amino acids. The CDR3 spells CASGRDSLLNTEAFF. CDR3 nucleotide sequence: TGTGCCAGCGGGCGGGACAGCCTATTGAACACTGAAGCTTTCTTT.

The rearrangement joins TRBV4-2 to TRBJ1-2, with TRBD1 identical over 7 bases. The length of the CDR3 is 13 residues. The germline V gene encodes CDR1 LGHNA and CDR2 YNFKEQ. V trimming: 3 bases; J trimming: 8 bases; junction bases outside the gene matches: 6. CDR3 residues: CASSQIQGEGYTF. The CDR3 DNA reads TGTGCCAGCAGCCAGATTCAGGGGGAGGGCTACACCTTC.

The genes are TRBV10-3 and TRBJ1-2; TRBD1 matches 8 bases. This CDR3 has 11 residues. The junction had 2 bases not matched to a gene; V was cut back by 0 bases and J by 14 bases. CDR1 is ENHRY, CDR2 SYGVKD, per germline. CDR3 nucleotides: TGTGCCATCAGTGAGTCCAGGGGGCTTACCTTC. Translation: CAISESRGLTF.

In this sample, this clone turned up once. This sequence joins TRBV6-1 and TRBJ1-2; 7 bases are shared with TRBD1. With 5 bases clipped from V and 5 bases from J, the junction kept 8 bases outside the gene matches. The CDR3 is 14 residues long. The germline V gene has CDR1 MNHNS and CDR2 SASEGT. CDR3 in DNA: TGTGCCAGCAGTTCTATTTTACAGGGGTATGGCTACACCTTC. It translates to CASSSILQGYGYTF.

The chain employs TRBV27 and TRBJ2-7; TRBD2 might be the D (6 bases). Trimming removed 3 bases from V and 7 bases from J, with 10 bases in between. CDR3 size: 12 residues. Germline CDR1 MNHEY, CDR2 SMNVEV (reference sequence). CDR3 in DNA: TGTGCCAGCAGTTTTAGCGGAGGGGAGCAGTACTTC. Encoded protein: CASSFSGGEQYF.

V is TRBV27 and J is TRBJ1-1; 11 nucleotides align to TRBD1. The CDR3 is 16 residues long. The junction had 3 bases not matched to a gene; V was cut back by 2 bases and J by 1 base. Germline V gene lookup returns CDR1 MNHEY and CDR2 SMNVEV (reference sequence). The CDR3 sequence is CASSLRGTGGNTEAFF. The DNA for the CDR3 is TGTGCCAGCAGTTTAAGGGGGACAGGGGGGAACACTGAAGCTTTCTTT.

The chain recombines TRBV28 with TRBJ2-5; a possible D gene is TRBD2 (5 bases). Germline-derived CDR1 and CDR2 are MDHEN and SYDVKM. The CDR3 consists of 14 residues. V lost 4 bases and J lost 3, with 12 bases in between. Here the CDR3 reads CASSSLAEKETQYF. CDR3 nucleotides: TGTGCCAGCAGTTCCCTAGCAGAAAAAGAGACCCAGTACTTC.

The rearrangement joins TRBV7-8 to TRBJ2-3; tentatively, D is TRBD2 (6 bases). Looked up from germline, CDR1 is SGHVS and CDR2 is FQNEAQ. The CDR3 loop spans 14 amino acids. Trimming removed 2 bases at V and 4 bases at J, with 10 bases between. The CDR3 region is CASSLSEGSDTQYF. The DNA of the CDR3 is TGTGCCAGCAGCTTATCGGAGGGGTCAGATACGCAGTATTTT.

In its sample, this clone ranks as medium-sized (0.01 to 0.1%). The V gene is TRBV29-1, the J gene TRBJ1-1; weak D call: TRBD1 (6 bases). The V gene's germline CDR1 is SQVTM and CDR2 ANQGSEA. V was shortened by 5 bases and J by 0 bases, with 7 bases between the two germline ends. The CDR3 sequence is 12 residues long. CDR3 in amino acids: CSVWDMNTEAFF. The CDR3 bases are TGCAGCGTTTGGGACATGAACACTGAAGCTTTCTTT.

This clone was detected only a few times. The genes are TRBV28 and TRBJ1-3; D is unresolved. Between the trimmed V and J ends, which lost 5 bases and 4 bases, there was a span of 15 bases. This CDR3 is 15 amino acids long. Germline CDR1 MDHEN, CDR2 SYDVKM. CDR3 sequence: CASSLFPGGGNTIYF. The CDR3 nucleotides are TGTGCCAGCAGTCTTTTCCCCGGAGGGGGAAACACCATATATTTT. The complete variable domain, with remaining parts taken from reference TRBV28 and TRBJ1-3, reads DVKVTQSSRYLVKRTGEKVFLECVQDMDHENMFWYRQDPGLGLRLIYFSYDVKMKEKGDIPEGYSVSREKKERFSLILESASTNQTSMYLCASSLFPGGGNTIYFGEGSWLTVV.

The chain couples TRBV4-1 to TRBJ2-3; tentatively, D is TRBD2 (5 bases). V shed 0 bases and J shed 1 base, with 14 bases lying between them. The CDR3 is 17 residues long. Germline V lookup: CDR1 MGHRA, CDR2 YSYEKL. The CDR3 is CASSQETAVAGTDTQYF. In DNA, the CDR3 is TGCGCCAGCAGCCAAGAAACAGCGGTTGCAGGCACAGATACGCAGTATTTT.

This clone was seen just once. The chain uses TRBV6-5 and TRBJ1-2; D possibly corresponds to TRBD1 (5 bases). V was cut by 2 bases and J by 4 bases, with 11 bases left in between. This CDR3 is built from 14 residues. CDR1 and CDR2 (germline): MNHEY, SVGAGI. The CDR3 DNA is TGTGCCAGCAGTTACGATCAGGGAATCTATGGCTACACCTTC. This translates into CASSYDQGIYGYTF.

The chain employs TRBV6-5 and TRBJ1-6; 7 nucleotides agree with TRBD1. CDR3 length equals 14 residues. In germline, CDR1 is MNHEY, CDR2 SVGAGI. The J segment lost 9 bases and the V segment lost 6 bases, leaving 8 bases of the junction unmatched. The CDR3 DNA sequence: TGTGCCAGCAGGCCCCGGGACAGAGCTTCACCCCTCCACTTT. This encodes CASRPRDRASPLHF.

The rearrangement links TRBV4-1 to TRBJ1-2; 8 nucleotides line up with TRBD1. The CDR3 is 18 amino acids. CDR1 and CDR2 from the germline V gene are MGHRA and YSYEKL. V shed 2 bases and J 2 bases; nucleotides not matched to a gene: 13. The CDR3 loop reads CASSQPIGQGVANYGYTF. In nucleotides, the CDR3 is TGCGCCAGCAGCCAACCCATAGGACAGGGAGTAGCCAACTATGGCTACACCTTC.

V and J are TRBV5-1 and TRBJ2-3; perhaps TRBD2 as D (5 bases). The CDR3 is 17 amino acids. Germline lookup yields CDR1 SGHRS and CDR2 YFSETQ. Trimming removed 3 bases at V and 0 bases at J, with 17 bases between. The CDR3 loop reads CASSSLKRPSSTDTQYF. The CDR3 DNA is TGCGCCAGCAGCTCATTAAAGCGGCCCTCTAGCACAGATACGCAGTATTTT.

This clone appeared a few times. CDR3 region: CASSPPLGPGNTIYF. CDR3 coding DNA: TGTGCCAGCTCACCACCGCTGGGGCCAGGAAACACCATATATTTT. The V gene is TRBV18, the J gene TRBJ1-3, with TRBD1 as a possible D gene (5 bases). CDR1 KGHSH and CDR2 LQKENI come from the germline V gene. V lost 0 bases and J lost 4, with 10 bases in between. This CDR3 is 15 amino acids long.